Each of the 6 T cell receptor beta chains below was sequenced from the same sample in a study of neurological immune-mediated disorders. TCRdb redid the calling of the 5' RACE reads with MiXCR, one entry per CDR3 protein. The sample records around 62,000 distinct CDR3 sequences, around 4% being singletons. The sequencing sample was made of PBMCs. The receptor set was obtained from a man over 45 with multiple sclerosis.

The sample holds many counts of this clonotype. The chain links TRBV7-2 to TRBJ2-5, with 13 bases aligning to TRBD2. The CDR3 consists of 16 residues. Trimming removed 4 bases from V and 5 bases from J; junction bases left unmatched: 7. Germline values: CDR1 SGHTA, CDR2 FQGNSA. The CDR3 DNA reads TGTGCCAGCAGCTCGGGACTAGCGGGGACCGGCGAGACCCAGTACTTC. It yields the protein CASSSGLAGTGETQYF.

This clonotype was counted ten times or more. CDR3 in DNA: TGCGCCAGCAGCCGGCTACAGCCAAACTCAGGGGATACGCAGTATTTT. It translates to CASSRLQPNSGDTQYF. The chain links TRBV5-1 to TRBJ2-3, with D tentatively TRBD1 (5 bases). The V gene's germline CDR1 is SGHRS and CDR2 YFSETQ. V was clipped by 4 bases and J by 6 bases, with 21 bases between them. This CDR3 is built from 16 residues. The whole variable domain, filled in from reference TRBV5-1 and TRBJ2-3, reads KAGVTQTPRYLIKTRGQQVTLSCSPISGHRSVSWYQQTPGQGLQFLFEYFSETQRNKGNFPGRFSGRQFSNSRSEMNVSTLELGDSALYLCASSRLQPNSGDTQYFGPGTRLTVL.

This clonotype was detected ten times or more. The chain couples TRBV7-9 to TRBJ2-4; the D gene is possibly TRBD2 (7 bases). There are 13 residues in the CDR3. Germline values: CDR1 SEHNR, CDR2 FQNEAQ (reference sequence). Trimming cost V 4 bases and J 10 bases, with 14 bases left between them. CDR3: CASSSEAGTIQYF. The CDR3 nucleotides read TGTGCCAGCAGCTCAGAAGCGGGGACAATTCAGTACTTC.

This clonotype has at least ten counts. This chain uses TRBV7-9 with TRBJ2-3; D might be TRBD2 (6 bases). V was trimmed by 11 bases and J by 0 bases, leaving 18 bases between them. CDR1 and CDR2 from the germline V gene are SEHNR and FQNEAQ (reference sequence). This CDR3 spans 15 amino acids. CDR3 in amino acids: CAGTVAGTSTDTQYF. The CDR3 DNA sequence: TGTGCCGGAACCGTGGCCGGGACTAGCACAGATACGCAGTATTTT. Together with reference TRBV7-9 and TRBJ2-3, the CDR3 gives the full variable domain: DTGVSQNPRHKITKRGQNVTFRCDPISEHNRLYWYRQTLGQGPEFLTYFQNEAQLEKSRLLSDRFSAERPKGSFSTLEIQRTEQGDSAMYLCAGTVAGTSTDTQYFGPGTRLTVL.

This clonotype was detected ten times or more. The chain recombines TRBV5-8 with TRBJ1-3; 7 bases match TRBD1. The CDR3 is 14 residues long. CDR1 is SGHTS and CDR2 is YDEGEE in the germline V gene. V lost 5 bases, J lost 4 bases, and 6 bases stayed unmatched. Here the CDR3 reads CASSHRGDGNTIYF. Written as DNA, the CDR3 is TGTGCCAGCAGTCACAGGGGCGACGGAAACACCATATATTTT.

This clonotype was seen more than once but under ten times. CDR3 sequence reads: CASSLASPNYGYTF. The CDR3 DNA is TGTGCCAGCAGTTTGGCTTCGCCTAACTATGGCTACACCTTC. The gene calls are TRBV12-3 or TRBV12-4 and TRBJ1-2; unclear D gene. This CDR3 is 14 amino acids long. V shed 3 bases and J shed 0 bases, with 8 bases lying between them.